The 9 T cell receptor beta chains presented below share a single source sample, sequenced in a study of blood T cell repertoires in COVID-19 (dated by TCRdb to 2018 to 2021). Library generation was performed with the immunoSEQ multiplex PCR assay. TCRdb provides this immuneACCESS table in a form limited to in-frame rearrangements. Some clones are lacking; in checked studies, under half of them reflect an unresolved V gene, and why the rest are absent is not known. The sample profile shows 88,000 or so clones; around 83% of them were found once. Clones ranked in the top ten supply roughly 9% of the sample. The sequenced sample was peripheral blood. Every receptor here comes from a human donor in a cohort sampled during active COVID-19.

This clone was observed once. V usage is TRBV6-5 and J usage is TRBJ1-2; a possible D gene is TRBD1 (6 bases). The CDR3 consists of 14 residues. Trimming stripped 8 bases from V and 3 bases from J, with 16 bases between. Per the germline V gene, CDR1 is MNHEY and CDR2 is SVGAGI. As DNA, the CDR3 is TGTGCCAGCCTTTCCGACAGGACCCACTATGGCTACACCTTC. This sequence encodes CASLSDRTHYGYTF.

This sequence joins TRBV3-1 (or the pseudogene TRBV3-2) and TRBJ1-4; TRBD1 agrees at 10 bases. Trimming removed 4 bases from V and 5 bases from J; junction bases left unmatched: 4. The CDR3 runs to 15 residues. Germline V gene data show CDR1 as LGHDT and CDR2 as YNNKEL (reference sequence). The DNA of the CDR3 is TGTGCCAGCAGCCTGACAGGGGGCTCCAATGAAAAACTGTTTTTT. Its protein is CASSLTGGSNEKLFF.

For the CDR3, the DNA is TGTGCCAGCAGCCCCCTGGACAGAGGGAAAGAAAAACTGTTTTTT. Its translation is CASSPLDRGKEKLFF. The gene calls are TRBV7-9 and TRBJ1-4; maybe TRBD1 (6 bases). The CDR3 has 15 amino acids. V lost 5 bases and J lost 8, with 18 bases in between. Per the germline V gene, CDR1 is SEHNR and CDR2 is FQNEAQ (reference sequence).

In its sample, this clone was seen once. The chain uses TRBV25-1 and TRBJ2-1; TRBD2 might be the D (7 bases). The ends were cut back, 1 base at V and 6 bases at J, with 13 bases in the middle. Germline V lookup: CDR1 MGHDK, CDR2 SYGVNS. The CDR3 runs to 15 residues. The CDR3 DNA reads TGTGCCAGCAGTGAATCTCGGGGGGCAGGCAATGAGCAGTTCTTC. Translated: CASSESRGAGNEQFF.

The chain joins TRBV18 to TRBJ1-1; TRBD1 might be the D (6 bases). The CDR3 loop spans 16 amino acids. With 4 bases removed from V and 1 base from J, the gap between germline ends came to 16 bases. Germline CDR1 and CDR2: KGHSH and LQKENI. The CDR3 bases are TGTGCCAGCTCACACCCCGGCGGGGGCGGGAACACTGAAGCTTTCTTT. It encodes CASSHPGGGGNTEAFF.

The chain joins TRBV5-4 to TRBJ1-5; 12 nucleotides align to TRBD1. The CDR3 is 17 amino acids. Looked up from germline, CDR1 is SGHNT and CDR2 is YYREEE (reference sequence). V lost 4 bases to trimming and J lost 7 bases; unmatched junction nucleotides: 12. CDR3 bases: TGTGCCAGCAGCAAACTTGGAGGGACAGGGGGCGTACAGCCCCAGCATTTT. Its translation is CASSKLGGTGGVQPQHF. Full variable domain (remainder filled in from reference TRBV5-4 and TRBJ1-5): ETGVTQSPTHLIKTRGQQVTLRCSSQSGHNTVSWYQQALGQGPQFIFQYYREEENGRGNFPPRFSGLQFPNYSSELNVNALELDDSALYLCASSKLGGTGGVQPQHFGDGTRLSIL.

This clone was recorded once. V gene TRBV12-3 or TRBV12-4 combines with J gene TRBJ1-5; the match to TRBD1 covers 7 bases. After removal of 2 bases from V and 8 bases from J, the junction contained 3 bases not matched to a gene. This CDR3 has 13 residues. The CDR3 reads CASSLRGLEPQHF. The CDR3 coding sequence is TGTGCCAGCAGTTTAAGGGGGCTGGAGCCCCAGCATTTT.

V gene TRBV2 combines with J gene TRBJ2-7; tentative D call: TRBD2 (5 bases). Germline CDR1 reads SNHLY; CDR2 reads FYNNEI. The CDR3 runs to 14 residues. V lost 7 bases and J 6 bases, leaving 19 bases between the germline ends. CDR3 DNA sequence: TGTGCCAGCAAAAGCGGAGGCACCGAGGGCGAGCAGTACTTC. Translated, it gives CASKSGGTEGEQYF.

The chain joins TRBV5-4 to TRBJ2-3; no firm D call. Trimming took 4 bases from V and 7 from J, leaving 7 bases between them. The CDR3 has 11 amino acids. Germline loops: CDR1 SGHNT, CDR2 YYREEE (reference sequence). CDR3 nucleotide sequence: TGTGCCAGCAGCCTAACCTATACGCAGTATTTT. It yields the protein CASSLTYTQYF.